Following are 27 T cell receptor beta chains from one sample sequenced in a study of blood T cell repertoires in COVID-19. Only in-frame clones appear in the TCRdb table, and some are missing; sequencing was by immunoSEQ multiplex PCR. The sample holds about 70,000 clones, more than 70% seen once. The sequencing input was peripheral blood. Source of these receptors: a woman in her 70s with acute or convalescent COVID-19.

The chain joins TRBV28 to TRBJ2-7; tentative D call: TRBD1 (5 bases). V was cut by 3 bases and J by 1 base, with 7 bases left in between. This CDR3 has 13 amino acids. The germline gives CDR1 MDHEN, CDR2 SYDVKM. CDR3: CASSLTDSYEQYF. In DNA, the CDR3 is TGTGCCAGCAGTTTGACAGATTCCTACGAGCAGTACTTC.

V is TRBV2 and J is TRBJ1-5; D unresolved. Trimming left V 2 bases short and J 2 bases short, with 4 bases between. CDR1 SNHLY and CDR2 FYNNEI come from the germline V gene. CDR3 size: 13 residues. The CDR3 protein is CASSESGNQPQHF. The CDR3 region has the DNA TGTGCCAGCAGTGAATCGGGCAATCAGCCCCAGCATTTT.

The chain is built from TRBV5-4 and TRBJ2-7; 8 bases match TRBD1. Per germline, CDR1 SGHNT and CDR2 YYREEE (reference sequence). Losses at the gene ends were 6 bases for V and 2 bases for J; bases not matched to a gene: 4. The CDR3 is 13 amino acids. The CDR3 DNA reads TGTGCCAGCACCAGACAGGGGACCTACGAGCAGTACTTC. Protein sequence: CASTRQGTYEQYF.

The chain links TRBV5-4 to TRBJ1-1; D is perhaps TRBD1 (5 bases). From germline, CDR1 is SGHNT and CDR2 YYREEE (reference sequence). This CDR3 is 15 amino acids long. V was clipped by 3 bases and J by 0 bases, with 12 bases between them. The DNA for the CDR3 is TGTGCCAGCAGCTCTAGACAGATCATGAACACTGAAGCTTTCTTT. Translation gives CASSSRQIMNTEAFF.

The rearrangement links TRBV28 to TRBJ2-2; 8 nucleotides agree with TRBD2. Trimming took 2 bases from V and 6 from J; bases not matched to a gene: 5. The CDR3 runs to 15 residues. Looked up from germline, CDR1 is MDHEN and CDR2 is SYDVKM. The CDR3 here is CASSLPGLEPGELFF. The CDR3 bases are TGTGCCAGCAGTTTACCGGGACTAGAACCCGGGGAGCTGTTTTTT.

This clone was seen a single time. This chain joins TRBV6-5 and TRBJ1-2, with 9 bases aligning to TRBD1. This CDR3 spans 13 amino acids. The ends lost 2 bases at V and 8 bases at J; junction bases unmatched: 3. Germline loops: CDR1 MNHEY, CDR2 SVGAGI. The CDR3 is CASSYGDRVGYTF. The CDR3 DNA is TGTGCCAGCAGTTACGGGGACAGGGTCGGCTACACCTTC.

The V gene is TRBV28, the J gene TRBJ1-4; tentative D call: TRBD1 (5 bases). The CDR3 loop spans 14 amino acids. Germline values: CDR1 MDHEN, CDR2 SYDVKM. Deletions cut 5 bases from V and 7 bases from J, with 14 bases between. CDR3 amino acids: CASSPGGGREKLFF. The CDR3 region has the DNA TGTGCCAGCAGTCCCGGGGGAGGGCGTGAAAAACTGTTTTTT.

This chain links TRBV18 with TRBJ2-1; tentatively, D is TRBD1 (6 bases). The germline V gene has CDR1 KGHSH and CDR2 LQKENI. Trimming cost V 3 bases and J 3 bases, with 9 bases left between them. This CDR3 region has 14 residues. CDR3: CASSPLDSYNEQFF. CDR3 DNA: TGTGCCAGCTCACCCCTGGACAGCTACAATGAGCAGTTCTTC.

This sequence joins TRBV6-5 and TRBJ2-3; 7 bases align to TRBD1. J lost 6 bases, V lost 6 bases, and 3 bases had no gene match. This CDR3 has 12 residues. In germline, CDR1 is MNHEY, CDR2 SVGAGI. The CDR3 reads CASSRRGDTQYF. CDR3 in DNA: TGTGCCAGCAGCCGCAGGGGGGATACGCAGTATTTT.

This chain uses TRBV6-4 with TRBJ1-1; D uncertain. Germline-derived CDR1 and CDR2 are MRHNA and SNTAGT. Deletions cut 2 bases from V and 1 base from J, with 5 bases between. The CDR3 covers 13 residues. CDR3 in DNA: TGTGCCAGCAGTGACCAGGCGAACACTGAAGCTTTCTTT. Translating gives CASSDQANTEAFF.

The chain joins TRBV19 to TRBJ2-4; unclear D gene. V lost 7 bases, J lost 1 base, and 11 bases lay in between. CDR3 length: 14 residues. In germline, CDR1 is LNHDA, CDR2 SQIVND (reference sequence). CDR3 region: CASNPSGAKNIQYF. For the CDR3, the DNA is TGTGCCAGTAATCCATCCGGGGCCAAAAACATTCAGTACTTC.

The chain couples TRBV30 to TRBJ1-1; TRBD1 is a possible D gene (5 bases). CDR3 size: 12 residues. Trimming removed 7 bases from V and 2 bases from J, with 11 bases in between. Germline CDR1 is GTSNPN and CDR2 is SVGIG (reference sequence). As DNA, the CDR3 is TGTGCCTCGGGACGGACTAACACTGAAGCTTTCTTT. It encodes CASGRTNTEAFF.

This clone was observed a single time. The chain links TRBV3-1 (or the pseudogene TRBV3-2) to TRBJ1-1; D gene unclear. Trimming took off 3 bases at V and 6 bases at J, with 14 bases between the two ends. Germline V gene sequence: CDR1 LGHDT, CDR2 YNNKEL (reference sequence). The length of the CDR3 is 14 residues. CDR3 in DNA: TGTGCCAGCAGCCACTCCCCCACCGGGGCTGAAGCTTTCTTT. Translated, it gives CASSHSPTGAEAFF.

This CDR3 reads CASSSSGSSYNEQFF. CDR3 sequence (DNA): TGCGCCAGCAGCTCAAGCGGAAGCTCCTACAATGAGCAGTTCTTC. The rearrangement links TRBV5-1 to TRBJ2-1; tentatively, D is TRBD2 (5 bases). Trimming removed 3 bases from V and 0 bases from J, with 10 bases in between. Germline V gene sequence: CDR1 SGHRS, CDR2 YFSETQ. The CDR3 totals 15 residues.

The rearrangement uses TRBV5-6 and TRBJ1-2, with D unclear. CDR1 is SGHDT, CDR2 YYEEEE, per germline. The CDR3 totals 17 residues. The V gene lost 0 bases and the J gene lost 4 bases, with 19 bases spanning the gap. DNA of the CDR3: TGTGCCAGCAGCTTGGCCCTGTGGAGAACCACCTTCTATGGCTACACCTTC. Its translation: CASSLALWRTTFYGYTF.

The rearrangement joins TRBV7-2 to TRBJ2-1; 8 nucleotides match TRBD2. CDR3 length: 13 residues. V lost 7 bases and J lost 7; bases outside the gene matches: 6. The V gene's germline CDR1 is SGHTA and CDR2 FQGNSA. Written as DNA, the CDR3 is TGTGCCAGCAACATAGCGGGGCTAAATGAGCAGTTCTTC. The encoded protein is CASNIAGLNEQFF.

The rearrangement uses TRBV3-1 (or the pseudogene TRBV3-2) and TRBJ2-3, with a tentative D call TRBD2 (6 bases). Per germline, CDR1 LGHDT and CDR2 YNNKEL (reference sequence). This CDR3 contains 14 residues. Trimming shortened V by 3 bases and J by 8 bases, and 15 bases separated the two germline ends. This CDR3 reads CASSQGGPTGTQYF. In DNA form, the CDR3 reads TGTGCCAGCAGCCAGGGGGGTCCAACCGGTACGCAGTATTTT.

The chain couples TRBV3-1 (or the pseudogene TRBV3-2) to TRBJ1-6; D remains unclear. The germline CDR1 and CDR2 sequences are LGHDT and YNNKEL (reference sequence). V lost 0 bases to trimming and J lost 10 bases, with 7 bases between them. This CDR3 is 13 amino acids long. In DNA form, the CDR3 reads TGTGCCAGCAGCCAAGATTCGGGGTCACCCCTCCACTTT. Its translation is CASSQDSGSPLHF.

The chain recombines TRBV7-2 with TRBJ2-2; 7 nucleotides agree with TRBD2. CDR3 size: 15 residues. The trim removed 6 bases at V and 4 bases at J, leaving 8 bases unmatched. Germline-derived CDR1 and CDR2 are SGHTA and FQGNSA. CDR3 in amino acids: CASSVVSGSTGELFF. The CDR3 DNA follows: TGTGCCAGCAGTGTCGTTAGCGGGTCCACCGGGGAGCTGTTTTTT.

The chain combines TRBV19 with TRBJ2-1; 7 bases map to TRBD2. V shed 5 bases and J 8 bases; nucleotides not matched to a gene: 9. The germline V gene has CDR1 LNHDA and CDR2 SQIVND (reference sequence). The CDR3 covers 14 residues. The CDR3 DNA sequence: TGTGCCAGTAGTTCGACTAGCCGTGGGGATGAGCAGTTCTTC. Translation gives CASSSTSRGDEQFF.

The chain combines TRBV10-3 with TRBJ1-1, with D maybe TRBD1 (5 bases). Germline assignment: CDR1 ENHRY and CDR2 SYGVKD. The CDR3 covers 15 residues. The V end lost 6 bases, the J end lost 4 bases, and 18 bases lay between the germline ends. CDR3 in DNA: TGTGCCATCAGGTCTCTGACGGGGGGTAGCACTGAAGCTTTCTTT. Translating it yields CAIRSLTGGSTEAFF.

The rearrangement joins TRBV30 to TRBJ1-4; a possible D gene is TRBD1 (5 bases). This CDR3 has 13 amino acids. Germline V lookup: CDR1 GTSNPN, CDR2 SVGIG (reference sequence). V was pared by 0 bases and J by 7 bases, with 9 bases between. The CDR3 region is CAWSVRGFEKLFF. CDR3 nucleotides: TGTGCCTGGAGTGTACGGGGGTTTGAAAAACTGTTTTTT.

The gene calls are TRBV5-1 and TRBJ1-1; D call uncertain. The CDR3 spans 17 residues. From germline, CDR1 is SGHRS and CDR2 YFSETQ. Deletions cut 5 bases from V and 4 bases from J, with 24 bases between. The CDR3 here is CASRRGRTTGGITEAFF. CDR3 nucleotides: TGCGCCAGCAGACGCGGACGGACGACCGGCGGGATCACTGAAGCTTTCTTT.

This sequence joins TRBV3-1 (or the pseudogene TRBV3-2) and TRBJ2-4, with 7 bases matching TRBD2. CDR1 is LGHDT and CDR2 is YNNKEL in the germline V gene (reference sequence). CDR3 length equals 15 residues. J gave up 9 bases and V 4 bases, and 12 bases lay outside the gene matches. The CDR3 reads CASSLALGWGGIQYF. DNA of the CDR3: TGTGCCAGCAGCCTCGCTCTTGGGTGGGGGGGCATTCAGTACTTC.

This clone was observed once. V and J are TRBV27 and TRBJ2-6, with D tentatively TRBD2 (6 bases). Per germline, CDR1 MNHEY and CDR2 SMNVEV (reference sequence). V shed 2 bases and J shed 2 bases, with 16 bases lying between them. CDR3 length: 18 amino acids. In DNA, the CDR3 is TGTGCCAGCAGTTTAAGGAGGATAGGGACTGCTGGGGCCAACGTCCTGACTTTC. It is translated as CASSLRRIGTAGANVLTF.

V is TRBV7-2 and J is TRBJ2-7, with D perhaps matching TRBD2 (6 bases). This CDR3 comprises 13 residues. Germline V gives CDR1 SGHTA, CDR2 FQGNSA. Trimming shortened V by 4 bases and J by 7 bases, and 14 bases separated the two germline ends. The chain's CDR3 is CASSWSWGGEQYF. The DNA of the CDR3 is TGTGCCAGCAGCTGGAGTTGGGGAGGAGAGCAGTACTTC.

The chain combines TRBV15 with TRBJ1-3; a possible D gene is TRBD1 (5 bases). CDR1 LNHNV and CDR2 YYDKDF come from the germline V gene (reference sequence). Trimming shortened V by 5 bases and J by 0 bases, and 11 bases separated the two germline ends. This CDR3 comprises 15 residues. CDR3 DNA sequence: TGTGCCACCAGCCCCGGACATATCTCTGGAAACACCATATATTTT. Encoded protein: CATSPGHISGNTIYF. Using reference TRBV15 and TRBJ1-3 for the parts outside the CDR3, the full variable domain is DAMVIQNPRYQVTQFGKPVTLSCSQTLNHNVMYWYQQKSSQAPKLLFHYYDKDFNNEADTPDNFQSRRPNTSFCFLDIRSPGLGDTAMYLCATSPGHISGNTIYFGEGSWLTVV.